The 27 T cell receptor beta chains below all came from one sample that was sequenced in a study of T cells after yellow fever vaccination (dated by TCRdb to the late 2010s). Libraries were constructed by 5' RACE. The sequencer was an Illumina NovaSeq 6000. In TCRdb, the public reads were trimmed at Q25 with fastp and aligned with MiXCR, with productive beta chains retained. Identical CDR3 proteins give one entry, which carries the most common genes and DNA. Across this sample there are around 320,000 distinct CDR3 sequences, with 3.5% to 4.5% seen only once. The leading ten clones occupy approximately 19% of the sample. In light of the paper, this sample's treatment or condition label describes: live attenuated yellow fever vaccine strain. The sample in question was PBMCs, obtained 15 days after the yellow fever booster vaccination. Receptors originate from a man aged 18-30 years who received the YFV17D yellow fever vaccine.

This chain links TRBV7-2 with TRBJ2-7; a weak D match, TRBD2 (6 bases). V lost 2 bases and J 0 bases, leaving 11 bases between the germline ends. CDR1 SGHTA and CDR2 FQGNSA come from the germline V gene. The length of the CDR3 is 15 residues. The CDR3 DNA reads as TGTGCCAGCAGCTTAATCCCCGGGAGCTCCTACGAGCAGTACGTC. Residues: CASSLIPGSSYEQYV.

This clonotype was seen ten or more times. The V call is TRBV4-3, the J call TRBJ2-1, with TRBD2 matching over 7 bases. V trimming: 3 bases; J trimming: 4 bases; junction bases outside the gene matches: 15. Per the germline V gene, CDR1 is LGHNA and CDR2 is YSLEER. CDR3 size: 18 residues. DNA of the CDR3: TGCGCCAGCAGCCACGAAATCGGGACTACATCTTATTACAATGAGCAGTTCTTC. Protein product: CASSHEIGTTSYYNEQFF.

This clonotype was seen many times. V and J are TRBV19 and TRBJ1-1; D unresolved. With 5 bases removed from V and 4 bases from J, the gap between germline ends came to 11 bases. CDR3 length: 13 residues. CDR1 and CDR2 from the germline V gene are LNHDA and SQIVND (reference sequence). CDR3 nucleotides: TGTGCCAGTAGTGTAGGCCCCACCACTGAAGCTTTCTTT. It is translated as CASSVGPTTEAFF.

The chain links TRBV11-3 to TRBJ2-7; D may correspond to TRBD1 or TRBD2 (5 bases each). The CDR3 covers 13 residues. Germline V gene lookup returns CDR1 SGHNT and CDR2 YENEEA. Trimming took 6 bases from V and 6 from J, leaving 15 bases between them. CDR3 region: CASSLGTPGEQYF. The CDR3 DNA reads TGTGCCAGCAGTCTAGGGACCCCCGGCGAGCAGTACTTC.

Many counts were recorded for this clonotype. The chain links TRBV5-5 to TRBJ1-1; TRBD1 aligns across 7 bases. CDR1 and CDR2 from the germline V gene are SGHKS and YYEKEE (reference sequence). With 4 bases clipped from V and 1 base from J, the junction kept 7 bases outside the gene matches. The CDR3 sequence is 15 residues long. CDR3 sequence reads: CASSPRQGPNTEAFF. The CDR3 DNA reads TGTGCCAGCAGCCCTCGACAGGGTCCGAACACTGAAGCTTTCTTT.

This clonotype was found many times. This rearrangement joins TRBV7-6 to TRBJ1-6, with TRBD1 as a possible D gene (6 bases). The CDR3 covers 13 residues. V gave up 2 bases and J gave up 15 bases, with 14 bases separating them. From germline, CDR1 is SGHVS and CDR2 FNYEAQ. The CDR3, as DNA: TGTGCCAGCAGCTTAACAGTCGGACAGAGCCTCCACTTT. This sequence encodes CASSLTVGQSLHF.

The J gene is TRBJ1-5, the V gene TRBV6-5; 9 bases fit TRBD1. From germline, CDR1 is MNHEY and CDR2 SVGAGI. The CDR3 extends over 14 amino acids. Unmatched junction bases numbered 7, after V lost 9 bases and J lost 4 bases. CDR3 bases: TGTGCCAGGAGCCTGGGACAGGGTAATCAGCCCCAGCATTTT. This gives the protein CARSLGQGNQPQHF.

This clonotype was counted at least ten times. The chain combines TRBV6-5 with TRBJ1-2, with TRBD1 as a possible D gene (5 bases). The CDR3 is made up of 13 amino acids. Trimming shortened V by 2 bases and J by 7 bases, and 11 bases separated the two germline ends. Germline V gene data show CDR1 as MNHEY and CDR2 as SVGAGI. The CDR3 spells CASSYDGARGYTF. The CDR3 nucleotides are TGTGCCAGCAGTTACGACGGGGCCCGTGGCTACACCTTC.

A few counts support this clonotype. The rearrangement joins TRBV5-6 to TRBJ1-4, with 9 bases lining up with TRBD1. Germline trimming cut 4 bases from V and 5 bases from J; bases unmatched to any gene: 12. The V gene's germline CDR1 is SGHDT and CDR2 YYEEEE. The CDR3 runs 17 residues. In DNA form, the CDR3 reads TGTGCCAGCAGCCTCCGGGACAGGGTTTATTTCAATGAAAAACTGTTTTTT. This gives the protein CASSLRDRVYFNEKLFF.

This clonotype has only one observation. The chain combines TRBV7-3 with TRBJ2-3; D is undetermined. V shed 1 base and J shed 1 base, with 12 bases lying between them. Germline CDR1 is SGHTA and CDR2 is FQGTGA. CDR3 length equals 16 residues. CDR3 amino acids: CASSLRGLAGTDTQYF. The CDR3 coding sequence is TGTGCCAGCAGCTTAAGAGGATTAGCCGGCACAGATACGCAGTATTTT. Together with reference TRBV7-3 and TRBJ2-3, the CDR3 gives the full variable domain: GAGVSQTPSNKVTEKGKYVELRCDPISGHTALYWYRQSLGQGPEFLIYFQGTGAADDSGLPNDRFFAVRPEGSVSTLKIQRTERGDSAVYLCASSLRGLAGTDTQYFGPGTRLTVL.

V and J are TRBV7-7 and TRBJ2-2; D possibly corresponds to TRBD1 (5 bases). Germline CDR1 and CDR2: SSHAT and FNYEAQ (reference sequence). V lost 6 bases, J lost 2 bases, and 13 bases lay in between. This CDR3 is 15 amino acids long. In DNA form, the CDR3 reads TGTGCCAGCAGGGTGACAGACGATAACACCGGGGAGCTGTTTTTT. Protein: CASRVTDDNTGELFF.

This clonotype was recorded a few times. V usage is TRBV20-1 and J usage is TRBJ2-1, with TRBD2 identical over 8 bases. CDR1 is DFQATT, CDR2 SNEGSKA, per germline (reference sequence). CDR3 length: 15 amino acids. The ends lost 1 base at V and 8 bases at J; junction bases unmatched: 10. The CDR3 region is CSARGPGLGIYEQFF. CDR3 nucleotides: TGCAGTGCTAGAGGCCCGGGACTAGGAATTTATGAGCAGTTCTTC.

The chain recombines TRBV7-9 with TRBJ2-7; TRBD1 or TRBD2 may be the D gene (6 bases each). CDR3 length equals 12 residues. The V end lost 5 bases, the J end lost 8 bases, and 13 bases lay between the germline ends. Germline lookup yields CDR1 SEHNR and CDR2 FQNEAQ (reference sequence). In DNA form, the CDR3 reads TGTGCCAGCAGCCGGGCCGGGGGCCAGCAGTACGTC. Translation: CASSRAGGQQYV.

This clonotype was observed at least ten times. The CDR3 bases are TGTGCCAGTCACAGTGAGGGGAGAGGGACCTACGAGCAGTACTTC. Its translation: CASHSEGRGTYEQYF. The chain uses TRBV28 and TRBJ2-7; D is perhaps TRBD1 or TRBD2 (5 bases each). CDR1 is MDHEN and CDR2 is SYDVKM in the germline V gene. The CDR3 sequence is 15 residues long. Trimming pared 9 bases from V and 2 bases from J, leaving 20 bases between.

V usage is TRBV20-1 and J usage is TRBJ2-1; possible D gene TRBD2, 5 bases. CDR3 length: 15 amino acids. Trimming left V 3 bases short and J 6 bases short, with 18 bases between. The germline V gene has CDR1 DFQATT and CDR2 SNEGSKA (reference sequence). The CDR3 DNA is TGCAGTGCTAGCCCGCCAGTCCGAGGGCTCAATGAGCAGTTCTTC. Translating gives CSASPPVRGLNEQFF.

This clonotype was counted only a few times. V usage is TRBV7-8 and J usage is TRBJ1-2; D is uncertain. CDR3 size: 14 residues. The V gene lost 5 bases and the J gene lost 5 bases, with 15 bases spanning the gap. The germline V gene has CDR1 SGHVS and CDR2 FQNEAQ. CDR3 coding DNA: TGTGCCAGCAGCCCCGACCGCTACGAGTATGGCTACACCTTC. Its protein is CASSPDRYEYGYTF.

The CDR3 loop is CATSRERGAGKNTEAFF. The CDR3 nucleotides are TGTGCCACCAGCAGAGAACGGGGAGCAGGGAAGAACACTGAAGCTTTCTTT. The genes are TRBV15 and TRBJ1-1, with TRBD1 as a possible D gene (5 bases). This CDR3 comprises 17 residues. CDR1 LNHNV and CDR2 YYDKDF come from the germline V gene (reference sequence). V was shortened by 0 bases and J by 1 base, with 15 bases between the two germline ends. The whole variable domain, remainder taken from reference TRBV15 and TRBJ1-1, is DAMVIQNPRYQVTQFGKPVTLSCSQTLNHNVMYWYQQKSSQAPKLLFHYYDKDFNNEADTPDNFQSRRPNTSFCFLDIRSPGLGDTAMYLCATSRERGAGKNTEAFFGQGTRLTVV.

This clonotype was recorded many times. This chain links TRBV7-2 with TRBJ2-5; TRBD2 agrees at 15 bases. CDR1 and CDR2 (germline): SGHTA, FQGNSA. The junction had 6 bases not matched to a gene; V was cut back by 0 bases and J by 10 bases. The CDR3 covers 16 residues. CDR3 amino acids: CASSLAWTSGGGNQYF. The CDR3 nucleotides read TGTGCCAGCAGCTTAGCTTGGACTAGCGGGGGGGGAAACCAGTACTTC.

The table lists this clonotype with many counts. The chain links TRBV7-2 to TRBJ2-2; D is possibly TRBD2 (5 bases). V dropped 4 bases and J dropped 1 base, with 7 bases sitting between them. The CDR3 contains 14 residues. Germline-derived CDR1 and CDR2 are SGHTA and FQGNSA. CDR3 bases: TGTGCCAGCAGCTCGGGGATGAACACCGGGGAGCTGTTTTTT. It encodes CASSSGMNTGELFF.

This chain joins TRBV18 and TRBJ1-2; no clear D gene. There are 15 residues in the CDR3. The germline V and J ends were trimmed by 1 base and 8 bases, with 17 bases remaining between them. Per the germline V gene, CDR1 is KGHSH and CDR2 is LQKENI. CDR3: CASSPRFGVDWGYTF. CDR3 bases: TGTGCCAGCTCACCACGGTTCGGGGTTGATTGGGGCTACACCTTC.

The genes are TRBV7-3 and TRBJ2-7, with a tentative D call TRBD2 (5 bases). V dropped 5 bases and J dropped 4 bases, with 15 bases sitting between them. The CDR3 is made up of 14 amino acids. Germline V gene lookup returns CDR1 SGHTA and CDR2 FQGTGA. This CDR3 reads CASSPKTSGYEQYF. In nucleotides, the CDR3 is TGTGCCAGCAGCCCCAAGACGAGCGGTTACGAGCAGTACTTC.

The rearrangement links TRBV7-8 to TRBJ2-5, with D unresolved. The V end lost 5 bases, the J end lost 6 bases, and 16 bases lay between the germline ends. The CDR3 covers 14 residues. Germline CDR1 is SGHVS and CDR2 is FQNEAQ. The CDR3 is CASSPPGSRKTQYF. In DNA form, the CDR3 reads TGTGCCAGCAGCCCGCCGGGTTCTAGGAAGACCCAGTACTTC.

This clonotype was observed a handful of times. The V and J genes are TRBV13 and TRBJ1-4; D is undetermined. This CDR3 is 20 amino acids long. The germline gives CDR1 PRHDT, CDR2 FYEKMQ (reference sequence). The V end lost 5 bases, the J end lost 0 bases, and 25 bases lay between the germline ends. The CDR3, as DNA: TGTGCCAGCAGCCTCCAATACAGCCATCGGGCCGTCGCAACTAATGAAAAACTGTTTTTT. Amino acid sequence: CASSLQYSHRAVATNEKLFF.

This clonotype has at least ten counts. This chain links TRBV10-2 with TRBJ1-1; 12 nucleotides align to TRBD1. V was clipped by 6 bases and J by 7 bases; unmatched bases: 6. This CDR3 spans 14 amino acids. Germline CDR1 is WSHSY and CDR2 is SAAADI. CDR3 nucleotide sequence: TGCGCCAGCAGAGGGACAGGGGGCGGGGTTGAAGCTTTCTTT. Translation: CASRGTGGGVEAFF.

This clonotype was found many times. V usage is TRBV5-1 and J usage is TRBJ2-2; the D is unclear. The CDR3 runs to 14 residues. V lost 0 bases to trimming and J lost 4 bases, with 7 bases between them. Germline lookup yields CDR1 SGHRS and CDR2 YFSETQ. CDR3: CASSLGTGTGELFF. CDR3 in DNA: TGCGCCAGCAGCTTGGGAACGGGCACCGGGGAGCTGTTTTTT.

This clonotype was found a few times. CDR3 nucleotide sequence: TGTGCCATCAGTGGCGGTGGAGAACTGTTTTTT. Protein sequence: CAISGGGELFF. The chain has TRBV10-3 and TRBJ1-4; D unresolved. Germline CDR1 and CDR2: ENHRY and SYGVKD. V was clipped by 4 bases and J by 12 bases, with 9 bases between them. This CDR3 spans 11 amino acids.

This clonotype was found many times. The gene calls are TRBV12-3 or TRBV12-4 and TRBJ1-3; tentative D call: TRBD1 (6 bases). Trimming took 5 bases from V and 4 from J, leaving 9 bases between them. The CDR3 is made up of 13 amino acids. CDR3 DNA sequence: TGTGCCAGCAGTAAGGGGGACGGAAACACCATATATTTT. Amino acids: CASSKGDGNTIYF.